The present T cell receptor beta chain was sequenced within a study of CD4 T cells in relation to SARS-CoV-2 and coronaviruses. Findings of the study overall: Roughly three fifths of donors had memory CD4+ clonotypes crossrecognizing SARS-CoV-2 and common cold coronavirus spike. SARS-CoV-2-driven expansion was significantly weaker in crossreactive than monoreactive clones.

V dropped 2 bases and J dropped 7; count of bases not matched to a gene: 5. From germline, CDR1 is MDHEN and CDR2 SYDVKM. The CDR3 has 15 residues. About this clone: Antigen specificity is unknown.

Produced via immunoSEQ multiplex PCR; TCRdb's table is partial and in-frame only. The sample includes some 40,000 clones, roughly 88% of them seen just once. The receptor was isolated from an adult with COVID-19. Sequencing was carried out using memory CD4+ T cells from PBMCs. This chain joins TRBV28 and TRBJ1-6; 7 bases match TRBD1. The CDR3 is CASSLPGTENSPLHF. For the CDR3, the DNA is TGTGCCAGCAGTTTACCCGGGACAGAAAATTCACCCCTCCACTTT.